The TCR beta chain described here comes from a study of shared clonotypes between healthy human individuals. Points on this clone: Other nucleotide sequences in the sample specify the same CDR3.

Naive CD8 cells comprised CD45RO-negative, CCR7-positively selected cells, excluding terminally differentiated effector memory CD45RA+ cells. Germline CDR1 reads SGHAT; CDR2 reads FQDESV (reference sequence). V shed 1 base and J shed 2 bases, with 9 bases lying between them. The CDR3 has 14 residues. The repertoire was sequenced with immunoSEQ multiplex PCR; TCRdb's copy has only in-frame clones and lacks some. The table shows about 2 million clones, with about 95% occurring only once. This sequence joins TRBV11-1 and TRBJ2-7; D perhaps matches TRBD1 (6 bases). Sequencing was carried out using naive CD8+ T cells sorted from blood. This TCR came from a man between 18 and 35 years old in good health. The CDR3 bases are TGTGCCAGCAGCTTAGGAGGGACAACCTACGAGCAGTACTTC. Translating gives CASSLGGTTYEQYF.